The 5 T cell receptor beta chains given below trace back to one sample, sequenced in a study of molecular identifiers for immune sequencing clone quantification. Each CDR3 protein is one row after TCRdb ran MiXCR on the PCR reads. The sample includes tens of thousands of distinct CDR3 sequences, 18% of them seen just once. The sequenced sample was naive CD8+ T cells from blood, with Jurkat cell RNA spiked in. Subset given: FACS-sorted CD8+CD4-CCR7+CD45RA+ naive T cells. The receptors originated from a human donor in good health. Some libraries in this study had Jurkat cell RNA spiked in.

In the case of this clonotype: A much larger clone is a single base away; this may be a read error. J is TRBJ2-2 and V is TRBV29-1; D gene ambiguous. Germline V gene sequence: CDR1 SQVTM, CDR2 ANQGSEA. This CDR3 region has 12 residues. The CDR3 loop is CSVFTGTEELFF. The CDR3 bases are TGCAGCGTTTTCACGGGCACCGAGGAGCTGTTTTTT.

This clonotype appeared many times. V and J are TRBV7-8 and TRBJ2-3, with D unclear. Germline lookup yields CDR1 SGHVS and CDR2 FQNEAQ. CDR3 length: 16 amino acids. The V end lost 6 bases, the J end lost 2 bases, and 18 bases lay between the germline ends. CDR3 DNA sequence: TGTGCCAGCAGTCCACGACCAGGCTGGATCACAGATACGCAGTATTTT. It yields the protein CASSPRPGWITDTQYF.

This sequence joins TRBV12-3 or TRBV12-4 and TRBJ2-1; a weak D match, TRBD2 (5 bases). V was trimmed by 7 bases and J by 2 bases, leaving 15 bases between them. This CDR3 has 15 amino acids. The CDR3 reads CASTPGGAAYNEQFF. CDR3 DNA sequence: TGTGCCAGCACTCCTGGAGGAGCGGCCTACAATGAGCAGTTCTTC.

This clonotype has a handful of counts. The chain is built from TRBV19 and TRBJ2-1; no clear D gene. This CDR3 is built from 13 residues. CDR1 and CDR2 from the germline V gene are LNHDA and SQIVND (reference sequence). V was trimmed by 2 bases and J by 10 bases, leaving 12 bases between them. CDR3 amino acids: CASSIKVLWEQFF. CDR3 coding DNA: TGTGCCAGTAGTATAAAGGTTCTCTGGGAGCAGTTCTTC.

This clonotype showed up many times. The chain is built from TRBV6-2 or TRBV6-3 and TRBJ2-3, with D uncertain. The CDR3 covers 12 residues. Trimming stripped 6 bases from V and 5 bases from J, with 9 bases between. The germline gives CDR1 MNHEY, CDR2 SVGEGT. The CDR3 DNA is TGTGCCAGCAGACAACCAGGAGATACGCAGTATTTT. Protein: CASRQPGDTQYF.